The present entry profiles one T cell receptor beta chain with its context. This clonotype was counted a few times. Its antigen has not been determined. One base away there is no much larger clone; base qualities are not given. This sample is drawn from a study of T-cell reconstitution after alpha-beta-depleted transplantation in children (dated by TCRdb to 2015 to 2016). The study in broad terms: The study quantitatively tracked T-cell immune reconstitution after TCRalphabeta/CD19-depleted allogeneic hematopoietic cell transplantation in children using TCR repertoire profiling.

What the work shows at the level of the full study, not this receptor alone: Over subsequent months, a decline in hyperexpanded clone frequencies was noted, and after one year, T-cell counts and TCRbeta diversity were mostly ascribed to newly produced T cells. The apparently early alphabetaT-cell count recovery about two months after transplant was reportedly dependent on only several hundred rapidly expanded clones derived from non-depleted graft cells. In some patients, the high TCRbeta diversity seen at day 60 was put down to recipient T cells and intrathymic progenitors that had survived conditioning.

The library was produced with PCR. TCRdb names Illumina HiSeq 2500 as the instrument used. TCR library preparation used molecular barcoding, with unique molecular identifiers applied to normalize quantification of the TCRbeta repertoire. TCRdb reran the public reads through fastp at Q25 and MiXCR, keeping productive beta chains. Under each unique CDR3 protein, matching rows form one entry showing the most common genes and DNA. The sample contains around 200,000 distinct CDR3 sequences, 17% of them found a single time. Clones ranked in the top ten supply 35% to 50% of the sample. Reading the germline V gene (reference sequence) gives CDR1 SEHNR and CDR2 FQNEAQ. The V end gives up 1 base and the J end 0 bases, leaving 8 bases in the junction not matched to a gene. The CDR3, cysteine through phenylalanine, is 17 amino acids long. Kept here is only the CDR3 DNA, which spans 51 bases and is read in frame from base 1.

The sample's treatment or condition label, in plain terms: allogeneic hematopoietic cell transplantation with graft depleted of TCRalphabeta T cells and CD19 B cells. Transplant recipients were children who received TCRalphabeta/CD19-depleted allogeneic hematopoietic cell grafts. The starting material was PBMCs, mostly from graft donor cells, obtained 360 days after TCRalphabeta/CD19-depleted stem cell transplant. This receptor was obtained from a male patient between 2 and 10 years old who had a stem cell transplant for acute lymphoblastic leukemia, so the T cells may come from the graft donor. The rearranged chain carries TRBV7-9 and TRBJ2-5; 7 bases in the junction line up with TRBD1. The CDR3 reads CASSLEGQALYQETQYF. The sequenced DNA is TGTGCCAGCAGCTTAGAAGGACAGGCACTGTACCAAGAGACCCAGTACTTC.